The 2 T cell receptor beta chains reported below all come from one sample, sequenced in a study of regulatory T cells in long-lasting Graves disease. Time point in this sample: newly diagnosed GD, antithyroid drugs for less than 3 months. PBMCs were the source of the RNA used for TCR sequencing. CDR3 regions were amplified by Arm-PCR using iRepertoire HTBI primers to build TCR beta libraries. Via MiXCR, TCRdb re-called the multiplex PCR reads, giving one row per CDR3 protein. The table shows 350,000 to 550,000 distinct CDR3 sequences, with 14% occurring only once. The same sample was also studied in work on T cells in Graves' hyperthyroidism and ophthalmopathy.

The sample in question was peripheral blood mononuclear cells (PBMCs), obtained at new diagnosis, from a patient treated with antithyroid drugs. Receptors were obtained from a woman in her forties or fifties with Graves disease.

This clonotype has ten or more counts. This sequence joins TRBV29-1 and TRBJ2-5, with 10 nucleotides matching TRBD2. CDR3 size: 13 residues. Germline V gene lookup returns CDR1 SQVTM and CDR2 ANQGSEA. Germline trimming cut 4 bases from V and 3 bases from J; bases unmatched to any gene: 2. The CDR3 is CSVGTSGEETQYF. DNA for the CDR3: TGCAGCGTTGGGACTAGCGGTGAAGAGACCCAGTACTTC.

This clonotype was observed many times. The rearrangement uses TRBV28 and TRBJ1-2; perhaps TRBD1 as D (5 bases). The CDR3 length is 16 residues. V lost 3 bases, J lost 4 bases, and 18 bases lay in between. Germline values: CDR1 MDHEN, CDR2 SYDVKM. In DNA, the CDR3 is TGTGCCAGCAGTTTTCCAGGGAAGTCTCGTTCCTATGGCTACACCTTC. It codes for CASSFPGKSRSYGYTF.